This T cell receptor (beta chain) was obtained from a study of a mutant IDH1 vaccine in newly diagnosed glioma listed by TCRdb under 2021. Regarding the study in general: Of the approximately 33 treated patients, roughly 62% were male and about 40% were female, and the mean age was 40.4 years. Longitudinal TCRB deep sequencing was performed for roughly 25 treated patients wherever samples were available for exploratory analyses. Prior to enrollment, standard therapy consisting of radiotherapy alone, temozolomide alone, or radiochemotherapy with temozolomide had been administered to patients, with the combination being received by most patients. Peripheral blood was drawn at six visits: V03 (baseline), V05, V07, V10, V12 and V13.

The library came from the immunoSEQ multiplex PCR assay. Rearranged TCR beta chain sequences were amplified using the hsTCRB Kit according to the manufacturer's protocol. An Illumina MiSeq was used to sequence the TCRB libraries. The original methods were these. Demultiplexing, trimming and gene mapping were performed with the kit vendor's proprietary platform. TCRdb mirrors the immuneACCESS table, restricted to in-frame sequences. Some clones are absent from its copies; in checked studies, under half trace to an unresolved V gene, and the reason for the others is unknown. D and trimming come from the DNA, and the V and J calls and clone size come from that table. The sample table contains around 60,000 clones; only one count was recorded for approximately 91% of them. Of the sample, over 2.5% falls within the top ten clones. As to this clone: It has no known antigen specificity. Nothing much larger sits one base from this clone, and base qualities are not available.

General findings and caveats noted by the study authors: According to the authors, sample limitations meant that analyses of patient blood samples could not be reproduced. Vaccine-induced immune responses across multiple MHC alleles were detected in 90% to 95% of patients. Pseudoprogression seemed to be unrelated to changes in the top peripheral T cell clonotypes found by TCRB sequencing. Selection of PBMC samples for TCRB deep sequencing was based on availability.

V is cut by 0 bases and J by 5 bases, and the space between the germline ends is 16 bases. The germline V gene specifies MGHRA as CDR1 and YSYEKL as CDR2. There are 16 amino acids in the CDR3, from cysteine to phenylalanine inclusive. Only the CDR3 DNA stays, 48 bases, in frame from base 1. In the paper's terms, the time point label means: baseline, week 1 (first vaccination visit). What the treatment or condition label conveys for this sample: pre-vaccination baseline after standard-of-care therapy. Donors had newly diagnosed WHO grade 3 or 4 IDH1-mutant astrocytomas with loss of nuclear ATRX. The samples were drawn from NOA16, a multicentre, single-arm, open-label phase I trial in Germany that tested a mutant IDH1 peptide vaccine in humans for the first time. Blood drawn at visit V03 was used as the baseline sample for immunogenicity testing. Genomic DNA for TCRB sequencing was extracted from EDTA blood using the DNeasy Blood and Tissue Kit.

This TCR was recovered from a middle-aged man with glioma. The rearrangement combines TRBV4-1 with TRBJ2-5; TRBD1 is possibly the D segment (5 matching bases). The sequencing here drew on PBMCs, taken from a glioma patient treated with radiotherapy, temozolomide or both. The bases read TGCGCCAGCAGCCAAGATGATAGGCAGGGCTGGGAGACCCAGTACTTC. Protein translation: CASSQDDRQGWETQYF.